A single sample gave rise to the 25 T cell receptor beta chains below, sequenced in a study of beta chain features in type 1 diabetes. Reverse transcription of all isolated RNA meant that expressed TCRB transcripts were sequenced. The method was immunoSEQ multiplex PCR; TCRdb's version includes in-frame clones alone and lacks a portion of them. This sample has roughly 350,000 clones; more than 9.5% occur once, and the top ten carry 0.015%. The sample comprised naive CD4+ T cells from blood. These receptors came from a woman aged 25 to 39 in good health.

This chain uses TRBV9 with TRBJ2-5; 7 bases are a match to TRBD1. Trimming cost V 1 base and J 2 bases; bases outside gene matches: 11. Looked up from germline, CDR1 is SGDLS and CDR2 is YYNGEE. This CDR3 has 17 amino acids. CDR3 region: CASSVTRDSRGQETQYF. The DNA of the CDR3 is TGTGCCAGCAGCGTAACCCGGGACAGTAGGGGTCAAGAGACCCAGTACTTC.

The genes are TRBV7-2 and TRBJ2-2; 12 bases agree with TRBD2. CDR3 size: 18 residues. V shed 5 bases, J shed 6 bases, and the junction held 13 bases outside the gene matches. Germline-derived CDR1 and CDR2 are SGHTA and FQGNSA. The DNA for the CDR3 is TGTGCCAGCAGCCCCATCCCACTAGCGGGAGGTTTTTCCGGGGAGCTGTTTTTT. Its protein is CASSPIPLAGGFSGELFF.

This clone was found a few times. This chain links TRBV12-5 with TRBJ2-1, with D possibly being TRBD1 (6 bases). In germline, CDR1 is LGHNT, CDR2 FRNRAP. The CDR3 covers 15 residues. V dropped 0 bases and J dropped 5 bases, with 11 bases sitting between them. The CDR3 sequence is CASGLVLGQHNEQFF. CDR3 DNA sequence: TGTGCTAGTGGTTTGGTACTGGGACAACACAATGAGCAGTTCTTC. Together with reference TRBV12-5 and TRBJ2-1, the CDR3 gives the full variable domain: DARVTQTPRHKVTEMGQEVTMRCQPILGHNTVFWYRQTMMQGLELLAYFRNRAPLDDSGMPKDRFSAEMPDATLATLKIQPSEPRDSAVYFCASGLVLGQHNEQFFGPGTRLTVL.

This chain joins TRBV2 and TRBJ2-1, with TRBD1 matching over 7 bases. The CDR3 contains 15 residues. Germline trimming cut 2 bases from V and 7 bases from J; bases unmatched to any gene: 8. Germline V gives CDR1 SNHLY, CDR2 FYNNEI. The CDR3 nucleotides read TGTGCCAGCAGTGAATCGGCAGGGGGTCGGAATGAGCAGTTCTTC. It encodes CASSESAGGRNEQFF.

This clone was recorded a few times. Distinct nucleotide sequences in the sample also encode this CDR3. V usage is TRBV28 and J usage is TRBJ2-7; D possibly corresponds to TRBD1 (5 bases). The CDR3 consists of 13 residues. Per germline, CDR1 MDHEN and CDR2 SYDVKM. The germline V and J ends were trimmed by 3 bases and 2 bases, with 8 bases remaining between them. CDR3 in DNA: TGTGCCAGCAGTTTGGGGCGAGCCTACGAGCAGTACTTC. Translated: CASSLGRAYEQYF.

The rearrangement links TRBV2 to TRBJ2-1; D is unresolved. Per the germline V gene, CDR1 is SNHLY and CDR2 is FYNNEI. The CDR3 loop spans 14 amino acids. Between the trimmed V and J ends, which lost 8 bases and 8 bases, there was a span of 19 bases. The CDR3 DNA reads as TGTGCCAGCCTAACGGAGACTGTCAGCCATGAGCAGTTCTTC. Translating gives CASLTETVSHEQFF. The variable domain in full, with the rest retrieved from reference TRBV2 and TRBJ2-1, is EPEVTQTPSHQVTQMGQEVILRCVPISNHLYFYWYRQILGQKVEFLVSFYNNEISEKSEIFDDQFSVERPDGSNFTLKIRSTKLEDSAMYFCASLTETVSHEQFFGPGTRLTVL.

V usage is TRBV28 and J usage is TRBJ1-2; D unclear. V was clipped by 4 bases and J by 4 bases, with 19 bases between them. Germline values: CDR1 MDHEN, CDR2 SYDVKM. This CDR3 has 16 residues. The DNA of the CDR3 is TGTGCCAGCAGTTACCGCGTCACCGAGCCCTTCTATGGCTACACCTTC. It encodes CASSYRVTEPFYGYTF.

The chain employs TRBV28 and TRBJ2-7, with no clear D. V lost 2 bases, J lost 2 bases, and 7 bases lay in between. The CDR3 loop spans 13 amino acids. Germline loops: CDR1 MDHEN, CDR2 SYDVKM. The CDR3 protein is CASSLPEAYEQYF. CDR3 nucleotide sequence: TGTGCCAGCAGTTTACCCGAGGCCTACGAGCAGTACTTC.

This clone has more than one count but fewer than ten. This specimen includes other DNA sequences encoding the same CDR3. The chain links TRBV9 to TRBJ1-1, with D unclear. Germline CDR1 is SGDLS and CDR2 is YYNGEE. This CDR3 comprises 14 residues. V lost 0 bases and J lost 1, with 7 bases in between. The CDR3 nucleotides read TGTGCCAGCAGCGTAGGAGGAGAGAACACTGAAGCTTTCTTT. Translation gives CASSVGGENTEAFF.

The gene calls are TRBV15 and TRBJ2-5, with TRBD2 matching over 7 bases. Germline V CDR1 and CDR2: LNHNV, YYDKDF (reference sequence). The CDR3 spans 16 residues. J lost 4 bases, V lost 1 base, and 9 bases had no gene match. CDR3 residues: CATSRGSSRGGETQYF. Here the CDR3 DNA reads TGTGCCACCAGCAGAGGCTCTAGCCGCGGGGGAGAGACCCAGTACTTC.

This chain connects TRBV21-1 to TRBJ2-1; no check of the table's D call, TRBD2, against the DNA was made. TRBV21-1 is designated a pseudogene. The CDR3 runs 15 residues. This chain's CDR3 is CASSKESGTYNEQFF. The CDR3 DNA reads as TGTGCCAGCAGCAAAGAAAGCGGGACTTACAATGAGCAGTTCTTC.

This chain joins TRBV28 and TRBJ1-1, with D maybe TRBD1 (6 bases). V lost 2 bases, J lost 11 bases, and 9 bases lay in between. Germline-derived CDR1 and CDR2 are MDHEN and SYDVKM. The CDR3 has 11 amino acids. The CDR3 protein is CASSLRTDAFF. In nucleotides, the CDR3 is TGTGCCAGCAGTTTACGGACAGATGCTTTCTTT. The full variable domain, completed using reference TRBV28 and TRBJ1-1, is DVKVTQSSRYLVKRTGEKVFLECVQDMDHENMFWYRQDPGLGLRLIYFSYDVKMKEKGDIPEGYSVSREKKERFSLILESASTNQTSMYLCASSLRTDAFFGQGTRLTVV.

CDR3 nucleotides: TGTGCCAGCAGACGGGACAGGGGGTCTGGCTACACCTTC. Protein sequence: CASRRDRGSGYTF. The chain carries TRBV6-5 and TRBJ1-2; 11 bases match TRBD1. Per germline, CDR1 MNHEY and CDR2 SVGAGI. The CDR3 is 13 residues long. The J segment lost 7 bases and the V segment lost 6 bases, leaving 4 bases of the junction unmatched.

V and J are TRBV4-2 and TRBJ2-5; 8 positions match TRBD2. This CDR3 is built from 14 residues. Germline V CDR1 and CDR2: LGHNA, YNFKEQ. The trim removed 4 bases at V and 5 bases at J, leaving 6 bases unmatched. CDR3 in amino acids: CASSPGTGGETQYF. CDR3 coding DNA: TGTGCCAGCAGCCCCGGGACGGGGGGGGAGACCCAGTACTTC.

This clone turned up a few times. The V gene is TRBV4-3, the J gene TRBJ1-5; D possibly corresponds to TRBD1 (6 bases). Trimming cost V 4 bases and J 4 bases, with 14 bases left between them. Germline CDR1 reads LGHNA; CDR2 reads YSLEER. The CDR3 is 15 amino acids. This CDR3 is CASSPVQGKNQPQHF. Here the CDR3 DNA reads TGCGCCAGCAGCCCCGTCCAGGGGAAAAATCAGCCCCAGCATTTT.

This clone occurred a few times. V usage is TRBV20-1 and J usage is TRBJ1-1; D ambiguous. The CDR3 is 11 amino acids. Per the germline V gene, CDR1 is DFQATT and CDR2 is SNEGSKA (reference sequence). The V end lost 6 bases, the J end lost 11 bases, and 16 bases lay between the germline ends. The CDR3 region has the DNA TGCAGTGCCCTTGAAGGGAGGTCGGCTTTCTTT. Translation gives CSALEGRSAFF.

The rearrangement links TRBV7-9 to TRBJ2-5; TRBD1 agrees at 10 bases. The CDR3 is 16 amino acids. With 5 bases clipped from V and 5 bases from J, the junction kept 11 bases outside the gene matches. CDR1 and CDR2 from the germline V gene are SEHNR and FQNEAQ (reference sequence). The CDR3 loop reads CASSRRGQGTKETQYF. CDR3 coding DNA: TGTGCCAGCAGCCGGCGGGGACAGGGGACCAAGGAGACCCAGTACTTC.

The sample holds a few counts of this clone. The CDR3 spells CASSNLRGRGYEQFF. The CDR3 DNA reads TGTGCCAGCAGTAACCTTAGGGGCAGGGGGTATGAGCAGTTCTTC. The chain combines TRBV11-2 with TRBJ2-1, with 7 bases that match TRBD1. From germline, CDR1 is SGHAT and CDR2 FQNNGV. J gave up 8 bases and V 6 bases, and 13 bases lay outside the gene matches. This CDR3 contains 15 residues.

The J gene is TRBJ1-4, the V gene TRBV5-1; tentatively, D is TRBD1 (5 bases). Germline CDR1 and CDR2: SGHRS and YFSETQ. The germline V and J ends were trimmed by 0 bases and 4 bases, with 7 bases remaining between them. This CDR3 is built from 14 residues. CDR3 DNA: TGCGCCAGCAGCTTGGGACAGAGTAATGAAAAACTGTTTTTT. Its translation: CASSLGQSNEKLFF.

The table lists this clone with a few counts. V is TRBV7-8 and J is TRBJ2-3; 8 nucleotides agree with TRBD2. The CDR3 is made up of 14 amino acids. The germline V gene has CDR1 SGHVS and CDR2 FQNEAQ. The V and J ends lost 5 bases and 13 bases, in that order; junction bases with no gene match: 14. CDR3 protein: CASSRQSAGVIKYF. The DNA for the CDR3 is TGTGCCAGCAGCCGACAATCAGCGGGAGTGATAAAGTATTTT.

This chain connects TRBV18 to TRBJ2-3, with TRBD2 identical over 7 bases. CDR1 KGHSH and CDR2 LQKENI come from the germline V gene. The J segment lost 0 bases and the V segment lost 2 bases, leaving 8 bases of the junction unmatched. The CDR3 length is 17 residues. CDR3 nucleotides: TGTGCCAGCTCACCATCTCCCAGCGGGACTAGCACAGATACGCAGTATTTT. This sequence encodes CASSPSPSGTSTDTQYF.

V usage is TRBV7-9 and J usage is TRBJ1-4, with 7 bases matching TRBD1. Trimming removed 8 bases from V and 6 bases from J; junction bases left unmatched: 3. The CDR3 is 12 residues long. Germline V gene lookup returns CDR1 SEHNR and CDR2 FQNEAQ (reference sequence). The DNA for the CDR3 is TGTGCCAGCGAAGGACAGGATGAAAAACTGTTTTTT. Amino acids: CASEGQDEKLFF.

This clone was seen only a few times. V usage is TRBV6-6 and J usage is TRBJ2-7; tentatively, D is TRBD1 (6 bases). V was clipped by 6 bases and J by 0 bases, with 15 bases between them. The CDR3 totals 15 residues. The germline CDR1 and CDR2 sequences are MNHNY and SVGAGI (reference sequence). The chain's CDR3 is CASRETQGSSYEQYF. CDR3 in DNA: TGTGCCAGCAGGGAGACCCAGGGGTCCTCCTACGAGCAGTACTTC.

The chain links TRBV5-1 to TRBJ1-1, with 7 bases that match TRBD1. Trimming cost V 2 bases and J 0 bases; bases outside gene matches: 7. Germline-derived CDR1 and CDR2 are SGHRS and YFSETQ. The CDR3 spans 16 residues. CDR3 in DNA: TGCGCCAGCAGCTTTCGAACAGGGGTAATGAACACTGAAGCTTTCTTT. Protein product: CASSFRTGVMNTEAFF.

The V gene is TRBV28, the J gene TRBJ2-2; D is perhaps TRBD1 (5 bases). Trimming left V 10 bases short and J 0 bases short, with 9 bases between. Germline-derived CDR1 and CDR2 are MDHEN and SYDVKM. The CDR3 length is 13 residues. The CDR3 sequence is CATQGSNTGELFF. CDR3 in DNA: TGTGCCACCCAGGGTTCGAACACCGGGGAGCTGTTTTTT.